These 5 T cell receptor beta chains originate from one sample sequenced in a study of T cells in Graves' hyperthyroidism and ophthalmopathy (dated by TCRdb to about 2019). The method behind the library was multiplex PCR. Sequencing took place on an Illumina HiSeq 2000. The TCR beta CDR3 regions were amplified from the RNA transcripts. The TCR CDR3 was subjected to a first round of RT-PCR using the HTBI primer set and the Qiagen OneStep RT-PCR kit. TCRdb reran the public reads through fastp at Q25 and MiXCR, keeping productive beta chains. For every CDR3 protein sequence, its rows merge into one entry that carries the most common genes and DNA. For this sample the table gives approximately 430,000 distinct CDR3 sequences, of which around 16% were detected only once. Together, the top ten hold about 14% of the sample. Sequenced input: blood. These receptors all come from a woman under 30 with Graves' hyperthyroidism.

This clonotype came up a few times. A much larger clone lies a single base off, so this may be a read error. V and J are TRBV28 and TRBJ1-5; no clear D gene. Germline V gene lookup returns CDR1 MDHEN and CDR2 SYDVKM. The CDR3 loop spans 17 amino acids. Trimming removed 6 bases from V and 1 base from J, with 19 bases in between. CDR3 DNA sequence: TGTGCCAGCAGGTCCGGCGGTGGGGAGAGGAGCAATCAGCCCCAGCATTTT. Translation: CASRSGGGERSNQPQHF. Based on the CDR3 plus reference TRBV28 and TRBJ1-5, the full variable domain is DVKVTQSSRYLVKRTGEKVFLECVQDMDHENMFWYRQDPGLGLRLIYFSYDVKMKEKGDIPEGYSVSREKKERFSLILESASTNQTSMYLCASRSGGGERSNQPQHFGDGTRLSIL.

This clonotype has a handful of counts. The rearrangement joins TRBV6-2 or TRBV6-3 to TRBJ2-3, with 7 nucleotides matching TRBD2. The V gene end was trimmed by 8 bases and the J gene end by 1 base; junction bases not matched to a gene: 6. There are 14 residues in the CDR3. Germline V gene data show CDR1 as MNHEY and CDR2 as SVGEGT. The CDR3 spells CASWERGRTDTQYF. The CDR3 bases are TGTGCCAGCTGGGAGCGGGGCCGCACAGATACGCAGTATTTT.

This clonotype has at least ten counts. This chain joins TRBV7-2 and TRBJ2-7; D possibly uses TRBD1 or TRBD2 (6 bases each). The CDR3 covers 14 residues. Germline values: CDR1 SGHTA, CDR2 FQGNSA. V lost 1 base and J lost 7, with 14 bases in between. Here the CDR3 reads CASSLEGGAGEQYF. Here the CDR3 DNA reads TGTGCCAGCAGCTTAGAGGGGGGCGCGGGGGAGCAGTACTTC. Full variable domain (missing parts from reference TRBV7-2 and TRBJ2-7): GAGVSQSPSNKVTEKGKDVELRCDPISGHTALYWYRQSLGQGLEFLIYFQGNSAPDKSGLPSDRFSAERTGGSVSTLTIQRTQQEDSAVYLCASSLEGGAGEQYFGPGTRLTVT.

Worth noting for this clonotype: One base away lies a much larger clone, so this may be a sequencing read error. V usage is TRBV28 and J usage is TRBJ2-7; D unclear. Germline assignment: CDR1 MDHEN and CDR2 SYDVKM. Trimming cost V 6 bases and J 1 base, with 25 bases left between them. CDR3 length: 18 residues. CDR3: CASSRKGIWVSLSYEQYF. The CDR3 DNA reads TGTGCCAGCAGCCGGAAGGGAATTTGGGTATCCTTGTCCTACGAGCAGTACTTC. The whole variable domain, remainder taken from reference TRBV28 and TRBJ2-7, is DVKVTQSSRYLVKRTGEKVFLECVQDMDHENMFWYRQDPGLGLRLIYFSYDVKMKEKGDIPEGYSVSREKKERFSLILESASTNQTSMYLCASSRKGIWVSLSYEQYFGPGTRLTVT.

This clonotype appeared a few times. The CDR3 nucleotides are TGCGCCAGCAGCTTGGTGAGAAGGCCGCAAGAGACCCAGTACTTC. It encodes CASSLVRRPQETQYF. The V call is TRBV5-1, the J call TRBJ2-5; D call uncertain. The CDR3 totals 15 residues. V was cut by 0 bases and J by 2 bases, with 11 bases left in between. Germline assignment: CDR1 SGHRS and CDR2 YFSETQ.